These 11 T cell receptor beta chains came from one sample sequenced in a study of blood T cell repertoires in COVID-19. Sequencing was performed with immunoSEQ multiplex PCR; in TCRdb, only in-frame clones are kept and a portion is missing. The sample has 140,000 to 150,000 clones, about nine tenths seen once. Sequencing was carried out using PBMCs or T cells enriched from blood (not recorded which). The source is a man aged 55 to 70 who had recovered from COVID-19.

V gene TRBV24-1 combines with J gene TRBJ2-5; 7 nucleotides align to TRBD1. CDR3 size: 14 residues. Germline lookup yields CDR1 KGHDR and CDR2 SFDVKD. V lost 4 bases to trimming and J lost 5 bases; unmatched junction nucleotides: 6. In DNA, the CDR3 is TGTGCCACCAGTGAAACAACAGGGGTTGAGACCCAGTACTTC. Its protein product is CATSETTGVETQYF.

V usage is TRBV10-1 and J usage is TRBJ1-1; TRBD1 matches at 10 bases. Trimming took 0 bases from V and 11 from J; bases not matched to a gene: 3. Germline CDR1 is WNHNN and CDR2 is SYGVQD (reference sequence). CDR3 length: 13 amino acids. Here the CDR3 reads CASSESGQGTAFF. In nucleotides, the CDR3 is TGCGCCAGCAGTGAGTCGGGACAGGGGACGGCTTTCTTT.

The chain couples TRBV7-6 to TRBJ2-1; TRBD2 aligns across 11 bases. After removal of 6 bases from V and 4 bases from J, the junction contained 8 bases not matched to a gene. Germline V gene data show CDR1 as SGHVS and CDR2 as FNYEAQ. CDR3 size: 16 residues. The CDR3 reads CASSRITSGGYNEQFF. The CDR3 bases are TGTGCCAGCAGTCGTATTACTAGCGGGGGATACAATGAGCAGTTCTTC.

About this clone itself: Relative to the germline gene, one junction end is altered; a read error may explain this. The V call is TRBV7-6, the J call TRBJ2-1, with 7 bases identical to TRBD2. In germline, CDR1 is SGHVS, CDR2 FNYEAQ. CDR3 length equals 12 residues. Written as DNA, the CDR3 is TGTGCCAGCAGTCCTTTACTAGCGACCCCCCTCTTC. As protein: CASSPLLATPLF.

The V gene is TRBV5-1, the J gene TRBJ2-5; a possible D gene is TRBD2 (5 bases). Germline CDR1 SGHRS, CDR2 YFSETQ. Trimming cost V 4 bases and J 1 base, with 14 bases left between them. The CDR3 extends over 15 amino acids. The CDR3, as DNA: TGCGCCAGCAGCCTCCCCTCCAGCGGCCAAGAGACCCAGTACTTC. Translated, it gives CASSLPSSGQETQYF. Together with reference TRBV5-1 and TRBJ2-5, the CDR3 gives the full variable domain: KAGVTQTPRYLIKTRGQQVTLSCSPISGHRSVSWYQQTPGQGLQFLFEYFSETQRNKGNFPGRFSGRQFSNSRSEMNVSTLELGDSALYLCASSLPSSGQETQYFGPGTRLLVL.

V usage is TRBV7-3 and J usage is TRBJ2-3; 7 positions agree with TRBD2. This CDR3 comprises 18 residues. Germline V CDR1 and CDR2: SGHTA, FQGTGA. The CDR3 reads CNTGLADQMGIQRDTQYF. The CDR3 nucleotides read TGTAACACCGGGCTAGCGGACCAAATGGGAATACAAAGAGATACGCAGTATTTT. The full variable domain, its missing parts supplied by reference TRBV7-3 and TRBJ2-3, is GAGVSQTPSNKVTEKGKYVELRCDPISGHTALYWYRQSLGQGPEFLIYFQGTGAADDSGLPNDRFFAVRPEGSVSTLKIQRTERGDSAVYLCNTGLADQMGIQRDTQYFGPGTRLTVL.

The CDR3 region has the DNA TGCAGCGTTGAGGGCAGGGGGTCTAGCACCCAGTACTTC. Translation: CSVEGRGSSTQYF. The chain employs TRBV29-1 and TRBJ2-5; 7 nucleotides align to TRBD1. Germline lookup yields CDR1 SQVTM and CDR2 ANQGSEA. CDR3 length: 13 amino acids. V dropped 3 bases and J dropped 8; count of bases not matched to a gene: 9.

The chain has TRBV20-1 and TRBJ2-7; 10 nucleotides match TRBD2. CDR1 is DFQATT and CDR2 is SNEGSKA in the germline V gene (reference sequence). The CDR3 loop spans 15 amino acids. V lost 3 bases to trimming and J lost 4 bases; unmatched junction nucleotides: 9. The DNA for the CDR3 is TGCAGTGCTAGTTCCCTTCTAGCGGGAGTGTACGAGCAGTACTTC. Its translation: CSASSLLAGVYEQYF.

CDR3 in amino acids: CAAKDRVNTEAFF. The CDR3 DNA reads as TGTGCCGCCAAAGACAGGGTGAACACTGAAGCTTTCTTT. The chain links TRBV19 to TRBJ1-1; the match to TRBD1 covers 7 bases. Germline V gene lookup returns CDR1 LNHDA and CDR2 SQIVND (reference sequence). This CDR3 region has 13 residues. V lost 11 bases to trimming and J lost 0 bases; unmatched junction nucleotides: 6.

To note about this clone: No DNA is shown, since the ends of the CDR3 on it are uncertain; the CDR3 is the one TCRdb lists. The V and J genes are TRBV28 and TRBJ1-6; the table names TRBD1, a call not compared with the DNA. The germline V gene has CDR1 MDHEN and CDR2 SYDVKM. The CDR3 spans 14 residues, counting both ends. The chain's CDR3 is CASSFFGSNSPLHF.

The CDR3 here is CASSVYLGSGDSGNTIYF. CDR3 nucleotide sequence: TGTGCCAGCAGTGTTTACCTTGGGAGCGGGGACTCTGGAAACACCATATATTTT. The chain is built from TRBV2 and TRBJ1-3, with no clear D. The CDR3 length is 18 residues. With 4 bases removed from V and 0 bases from J, the gap between germline ends came to 19 bases. Germline V gene lookup returns CDR1 SNHLY and CDR2 FYNNEI.